These 23 T cell receptor beta chains were all obtained from the same sample, sequenced in a study of cytomegalovirus exposure and HLA in healthy donors. The study ran its PCR with 60 Vbeta and 13 Jbeta primers. Profiling relied on immunoSEQ multiplex PCR, and the TCRdb table lists in-frame clones only, not all of them. Seen here are under 200,000 clones, roughly 80% observed once, and the top ten hold 3% to 3.5%. Sequenced: PBMCs. The receptors shown here come from a woman between 40 and 50 years old in good health and CMV-seronegative.

The chain uses TRBV5-1 and TRBJ2-5; D may be TRBD2 (6 bases). Germline loops: CDR1 SGHRS, CDR2 YFSETQ. Trimming pared 5 bases from V and 5 bases from J, leaving 22 bases between. This CDR3 is built from 16 residues. CDR3 DNA: TGCGCCAGCAGTAATACAAACCCGGGACTTGGTGAGACCCAGTACTTC. Residues: CASSNTNPGLGETQYF.

This clone was seen at least ten times. CDR3 sequence: CASSFGTNTYEQYF. The CDR3 DNA follows: TGTGCCAGCAGCTTTGGGACAAACACCTACGAGCAGTACTTC. The V call is TRBV5-4, the J call TRBJ2-7, with a tentative D call TRBD1 (6 bases). Trimming took off 2 bases at V and 2 bases at J, with 11 bases between the two ends. The CDR3 is 14 amino acids. From germline, CDR1 is SGHNT and CDR2 YYREEE (reference sequence).

V and J are TRBV7-3 and TRBJ2-1; tentatively, D is TRBD2 (6 bases). The length of the CDR3 is 17 residues. Germline CDR1 SGHTA, CDR2 FQGTGA. V was pared by 2 bases and J by 0 bases, with 14 bases between. The CDR3 protein is CASSLAGGVSSYNEQFF. The CDR3 DNA reads as TGTGCCAGCAGCTTAGCGGGCGGGGTTAGCTCCTACAATGAGCAGTTCTTC.

This chain links TRBV5-1 with TRBJ2-5, with TRBD2 matching 10 bases. V lost 1 base to trimming and J lost 5 bases; unmatched junction nucleotides: 11. The CDR3 runs to 17 residues. Germline V gene sequence: CDR1 SGHRS, CDR2 YFSETQ. Written as DNA, the CDR3 is TGCGCCAGCAGCTTGTATGTGAGCGGGGGGGCCCGGGAGACCCAGTACTTC. The encoded protein is CASSLYVSGGARETQYF. The variable domain in full, completed from reference TRBV5-1 and TRBJ2-5, reads KAGVTQTPRYLIKTRGQQVTLSCSPISGHRSVSWYQQTPGQGLQFLFEYFSETQRNKGNFPGRFSGRQFSNSRSEMNVSTLELGDSALYLCASSLYVSGGARETQYFGPGTRLLVL.

V and J are TRBV19 and TRBJ2-7; the match to TRBD1 covers 7 bases. The germline gives CDR1 LNHDA, CDR2 SQIVND (reference sequence). This CDR3 contains 12 residues. After removal of 8 bases from V and 3 bases from J, the junction contained 4 bases not matched to a gene. The CDR3 DNA reads TGTGCCAGTGGACAGGTAGACTACGAGCAGTACTTC. Residues: CASGQVDYEQYF.

In nucleotides, the CDR3 is TGTGCCAGCATGGGACTATTGGGGCCCGATGGCTACACCTTC. Amino acids: CASMGLLGPDGYTF. This chain connects TRBV2 to TRBJ1-2; a possible D gene is TRBD1 (5 bases). This CDR3 has 14 residues. Germline loops: CDR1 SNHLY, CDR2 FYNNEI. V shed 7 bases and J shed 6 bases, with 18 bases lying between them.

The chain employs TRBV4-1 and TRBJ2-7, with TRBD1 matching 8 bases. Germline CDR1 MGHRA, CDR2 YSYEKL. The CDR3 is 15 residues long. The trim removed 4 bases at V and 2 bases at J, leaving 7 bases unmatched. The CDR3 DNA follows: TGCGCCAGCAGCCCCCAATGGACAGGGACCTACGAGCAGTACTTC. Translating gives CASSPQWTGTYEQYF.

The J gene is TRBJ2-2, the V gene TRBV10-3, with a tentative D call TRBD1 (7 bases). Trimming shortened V by 4 bases and J by 6 bases, and 12 bases separated the two germline ends. Germline V gene lookup returns CDR1 ENHRY and CDR2 SYGVKD. CDR3 length equals 14 residues. CDR3: CAISAAGGPGELFF. The CDR3 nucleotides are TGTGCCATCAGTGCGGCAGGGGGGCCCGGGGAGCTGTTTTTT.

This clone was seen more than once but under ten times. The chain combines TRBV11-2 with TRBJ2-3; 7 bases map to TRBD1. There are 13 residues in the CDR3. The V gene end was trimmed by 6 bases and the J gene end by 4 bases; junction bases not matched to a gene: 4. Germline loops: CDR1 SGHAT, CDR2 FQNNGV. The CDR3 loop is CASRSGGPDTQYF. The CDR3 nucleotides read TGTGCCAGCAGGTCAGGGGGACCAGATACGCAGTATTTT.

This rearrangement joins TRBV18 to TRBJ2-1, with 7 bases that match TRBD2. Germline CDR1 is KGHSH and CDR2 is LQKENI. The trim removed 3 bases at V and 6 bases at J, leaving 11 bases unmatched. This CDR3 region has 16 residues. The CDR3 sequence: CASSPEGSGVANEQFF. CDR3 nucleotides: TGTGCCAGCTCACCGGAGGGCAGCGGGGTGGCCAATGAGCAGTTCTTC.

The chain recombines TRBV27 with TRBJ2-7; 9 bases line up with TRBD1. Germline V lookup: CDR1 MNHEY, CDR2 SMNVEV (reference sequence). The V gene end was trimmed by 2 bases and the J gene end by 5 bases; junction bases not matched to a gene: 4. The CDR3 loop spans 14 amino acids. CDR3 sequence reads: CASSLRTGEDEQYF. The CDR3 region has the DNA TGTGCCAGCAGTTTACGGACAGGGGAGGACGAGCAGTACTTC.

The J gene is TRBJ2-7, the V gene TRBV16; 13 bases are shared with TRBD2. Trimming cost V 0 bases and J 4 bases; bases outside gene matches: 9. This CDR3 has 18 residues. The germline V gene has CDR1 KGHSY and CDR2 FQNENV. CDR3 sequence reads: CASSQSNVGLAGSYEQYF. DNA of the CDR3: TGTGCCAGCAGCCAATCGAACGTGGGACTAGCGGGGAGTTACGAGCAGTACTTC.

V usage is TRBV7-9 and J usage is TRBJ2-3; 9 bases match TRBD2. V lost 6 bases and J lost 8; bases outside the gene matches: 12. CDR1 and CDR2 (germline): SEHNR, FQNEAQ (reference sequence). The CDR3 consists of 15 residues. CDR3 residues: CASSYSGGVLATQYF. The DNA for the CDR3 is TGTGCCAGCAGTTATAGCGGGGGTGTATTAGCTACGCAGTATTTT.

CDR3 DNA sequence: TGCGCCAGCAGCACCGCTCGGACTAGCGGCTCCTACGAGCAGTACTTC. Amino acids: CASSTARTSGSYEQYF. The chain combines TRBV5-1 with TRBJ2-7; 10 positions agree with TRBD2. The CDR3 is 16 amino acids. Germline V CDR1 and CDR2: SGHRS, YFSETQ. With 4 bases clipped from V and 0 bases from J, the junction kept 7 bases outside the gene matches.

The chain combines TRBV10-2 with TRBJ2-7; 11 bases fit TRBD1. The J segment lost 6 bases and the V segment lost 3 bases, leaving 1 base of the junction unmatched. The CDR3 consists of 13 residues. In germline, CDR1 is WSHSY, CDR2 SAAADI. The CDR3 sequence is CASSEGTGGEQYF. In DNA form, the CDR3 reads TGCGCCAGCAGTGAAGGGACAGGGGGCGAGCAGTACTTC.

This clone was observed a few times. This CDR3 reads CASSLVTGGLLNTEAFF. CDR3 DNA: TGTGCCAGCAGCTTGGTAACAGGGGGCTTGCTGAACACTGAAGCTTTCTTT. V and J are TRBV7-8 and TRBJ1-1; TRBD1 agrees at 9 bases. The CDR3 spans 17 residues. Germline CDR1 is SGHVS and CDR2 is FQNEAQ. The V and J ends lost 3 bases and 0 bases, in that order; junction bases with no gene match: 8.

The rearrangement joins TRBV7-9 to TRBJ1-3, with 10 bases lining up with TRBD1. J lost 4 bases, V lost 5 bases, and 5 bases had no gene match. The CDR3 runs to 15 residues. CDR1 SEHNR and CDR2 FQNEAQ come from the germline V gene (reference sequence). CDR3 sequence (DNA): TGTGCCAGCAGCGGTAGACAGGGGGCAGGAAACACCATATATTTT. Its protein is CASSGRQGAGNTIYF.

The chain joins TRBV10-3 to TRBJ1-5, with D tentatively TRBD1 (6 bases). V was clipped by 0 bases and J by 5 bases, with 14 bases between them. The germline CDR1 and CDR2 sequences are ENHRY and SYGVKD. The CDR3 is 16 amino acids. CDR3 residues: CAISESRPAGDQPQHF. The CDR3 bases are TGTGCCATCAGTGAGTCGAGGCCGGCAGGGGATCAGCCCCAGCATTTT.

The gene calls are TRBV10-3 and TRBJ2-3; 12 bases map to TRBD1. Germline trimming cut 2 bases from V and 0 bases from J; bases unmatched to any gene: 6. CDR3 size: 18 residues. Germline V lookup: CDR1 ENHRY, CDR2 SYGVKD. The CDR3 DNA reads as TGTGCCATCAGTGAGAAAAGGGGGACAGGGGGCAGCACAGATACGCAGTATTTT. Amino acid sequence: CAISEKRGTGGSTDTQYF.

The chain is built from TRBV19 and TRBJ1-1; D not certain. There are 13 residues in the CDR3. V dropped 6 bases and J dropped 1 base, with 9 bases sitting between them. Germline loops: CDR1 LNHDA, CDR2 SQIVND (reference sequence). The CDR3 DNA follows: TGTGCCAGTAGGGCTACAGAGAACACTGAAGCTTTCTTT. This sequence encodes CASRATENTEAFF.

CDR3 sequence: CASKGGFGNTIYF. CDR3 bases: TGTGCCAGCAAGGGAGGTTTTGGAAACACCATATATTTT. The chain couples TRBV6-5 to TRBJ1-3; D is uncertain. The V gene's germline CDR1 is MNHEY and CDR2 SVGAGI. The V and J ends lost 7 bases and 3 bases respectively, with 10 bases between them. This CDR3 is built from 13 residues.

This clone has a single count. The gene calls are TRBV12-5 and TRBJ1-6, with D possibly TRBD1 on 6 matching bases. V lost 1 base to trimming and J lost 0 bases, with 19 bases between them. Germline V gene lookup returns CDR1 LGHNT and CDR2 FRNRAP. The CDR3 is 20 amino acids. The CDR3 spells CASGLARGNPRSSYNSPLHF. CDR3 in DNA: TGTGCTAGTGGTTTGGCCAGGGGTAATCCGCGGAGCTCCTATAATTCACCCCTCCACTTT.

This chain links TRBV7-6 with TRBJ2-1, with D hard to call. V lost 8 bases to trimming and J lost 4 bases, with 9 bases between them. Germline CDR1 is SGHVS and CDR2 is FNYEAQ. This CDR3 spans 12 amino acids. In DNA, the CDR3 is TGTGCCAGCGGTGGGCAGTACAATGAGCAGTTCTTC. Translated: CASGGQYNEQFF.